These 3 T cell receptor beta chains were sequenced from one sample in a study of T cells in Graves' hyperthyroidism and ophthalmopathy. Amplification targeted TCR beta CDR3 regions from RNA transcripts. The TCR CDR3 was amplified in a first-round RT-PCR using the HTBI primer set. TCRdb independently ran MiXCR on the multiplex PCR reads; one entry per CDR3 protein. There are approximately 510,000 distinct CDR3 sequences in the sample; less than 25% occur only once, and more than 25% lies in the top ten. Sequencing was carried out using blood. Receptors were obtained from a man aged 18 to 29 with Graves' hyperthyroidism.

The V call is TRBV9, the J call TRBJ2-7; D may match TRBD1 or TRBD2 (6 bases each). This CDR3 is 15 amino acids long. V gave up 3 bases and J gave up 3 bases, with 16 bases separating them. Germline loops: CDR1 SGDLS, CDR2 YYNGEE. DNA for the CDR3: TGTGCCAGCAGCGCCACAGGGACTTCGATCTACGAGCAGTACTTC. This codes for CASSATGTSIYEQYF.

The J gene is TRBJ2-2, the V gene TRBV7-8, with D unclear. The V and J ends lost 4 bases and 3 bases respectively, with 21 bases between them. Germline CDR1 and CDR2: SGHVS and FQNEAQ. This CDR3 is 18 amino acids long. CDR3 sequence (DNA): TGTGCCAGCAGCTGGGCCAGGAGAGAGCGTAAATACACCGGGGAGCTGTTTTTT. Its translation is CASSWARRERKYTGELFF.

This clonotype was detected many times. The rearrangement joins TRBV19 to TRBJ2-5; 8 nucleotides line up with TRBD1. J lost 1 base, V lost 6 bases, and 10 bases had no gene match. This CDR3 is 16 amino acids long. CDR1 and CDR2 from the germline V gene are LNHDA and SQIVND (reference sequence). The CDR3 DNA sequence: TGTGCCAGTAGCCTGAGGAGGACAGGGTTCCAAGAGACCCAGTACTTC. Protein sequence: CASSLRRTGFQETQYF.